The 27 T cell receptor beta chains in this list originate from one sample, sequenced in a study of T cells in tumors after PD-1 blockade. Profiling relied on immunoSEQ multiplex PCR, and the TCRdb table lists in-frame clones only, not all of them. Of over 12,000 clones in the sample, almost 85% are singletons; the top ten hold 22%. Sequencing used PBMCs, obtained after anti-PD-1 treatment. These receptors were obtained from a human donor with basal cell carcinoma.

V usage is TRBV10-3 and J usage is TRBJ1-2, with 9 bases fitting TRBD1. V was pared by 5 bases and J by 6 bases, with 4 bases of the junction left unmatched. This CDR3 comprises 13 residues. Germline V gives CDR1 ENHRY, CDR2 SYGVKD. The CDR3 here is CAISLTGGDGYTF. CDR3 nucleotide sequence: TGTGCCATCAGTCTGACAGGGGGAGATGGCTACACCTTC.

The rearrangement uses TRBV19 and TRBJ1-2; D is ambiguous. The length of the CDR3 is 14 residues. The V gene lost 6 bases and the J gene lost 5 bases, with 16 bases spanning the gap. Germline CDR1 and CDR2: LNHDA and SQIVND (reference sequence). The CDR3 spells CASSPAGFRYGYTF. DNA for the CDR3: TGTGCCAGTAGCCCGGCCGGGTTTCGTTATGGCTACACCTTC. The whole variable domain, filled in from reference TRBV19 and TRBJ1-2, reads DGGITQSPKYLFRKEGQNVTLSCEQNLNHDAMYWYRQDPGQGLRLIYYSQIVNDFQKGDIAEGYSVSREKKESFPLTVTSAQKNPTAFYLCASSPAGFRYGYTFGSGTRLTVV.

CDR3 region: CASSVAAASGNTIYF. Written as DNA, the CDR3 is TGTGCCAGCAGCGTAGCGGCAGCCTCTGGAAACACCATATATTTT. The chain is built from TRBV9 and TRBJ1-3, with D unresolved. Trimming pared 0 bases from V and 0 bases from J, leaving 7 bases between. This CDR3 region has 15 residues. Germline values: CDR1 SGDLS, CDR2 YYNGEE.

The chain couples TRBV19 to TRBJ1-1, with 9 bases fitting TRBD1. Trimming cost V 9 bases and J 1 base; bases outside gene matches: 15. Germline V gene data show CDR1 as LNHDA and CDR2 as SQIVND (reference sequence). The CDR3 runs to 17 residues. For the CDR3, the DNA is TGTGCCAGACTAAGCCAACCGGGACAGGGCCCGAACACTGAAGCTTTCTTT. Translated: CARLSQPGQGPNTEAFF.

The chain couples TRBV7-7 to TRBJ2-2; TRBD2 aligns across 7 bases. CDR1 is SSHAT, CDR2 FNYEAQ, per germline (reference sequence). Trimming at V came to 5 bases and at J to 6 bases, leaving 12 bases not matched to a gene. There are 16 residues in the CDR3. The DNA of the CDR3 is TGTGCCAGCAGCCCCCGGGCGGGAGTTTTTCCCGGGGAGCTGTTTTTT. Protein: CASSPRAGVFPGELFF.

The gene calls are TRBV14 and TRBJ1-2; no clear D. CDR3 length equals 17 residues. CDR1 is SGHDN, CDR2 FVKESK, per germline. V shed 0 bases and J shed 1 base, with 15 bases lying between them. Written as DNA, the CDR3 is TGTGCCAGCAGCCAAGAATATTTTGGGCCCCGTAACTATGGCTACACCTTC. Translated: CASSQEYFGPRNYGYTF.

The chain employs TRBV18 and TRBJ1-1, with 10 bases fitting TRBD1. This CDR3 spans 14 amino acids. The germline V gene has CDR1 KGHSH and CDR2 LQKENI. V shed 3 bases, J shed 3 bases, and the junction held 1 base outside the gene matches. The DNA of the CDR3 is TGTGCCAGCTCACCGACAGGGGGCGACACTGAAGCTTTCTTT. Its protein is CASSPTGGDTEAFF.

The rearrangement links TRBV21-1 to TRBJ2-7; no check of the table's D call, TRBD1, against the DNA was made. TRBV21-1 is given as a pseudogene. The CDR3 consists of 15 residues. The CDR3 sequence: CASSKSGTGDYEQYF. CDR3 in DNA: TGTGCCAGCAGCAAATCCGGGACAGGGGACTACGAGCAGTACTTC.

This chain links TRBV29-1 with TRBJ1-1; the D gene is possibly TRBD1 (5 bases). There are 13 residues in the CDR3. Trimming took off 4 bases at V and 1 base at J, with 10 bases between the two ends. Per the germline V gene, CDR1 is SQVTM and CDR2 is ANQGSEA. The DNA of the CDR3 is TGCAGCGTTGTGCCAGGGAGGAACACTGAAGCTTTCTTT. This encodes CSVVPGRNTEAFF.

This rearrangement joins TRBV10-3 to TRBJ1-2, with 8 bases that match TRBD1. Trimming cost V 9 bases and J 6 bases; bases outside gene matches: 9. Per the germline V gene, CDR1 is ENHRY and CDR2 is SYGVKD. The CDR3 spans 13 residues. CDR3 DNA sequence: TGTGCCATACTCCCCGGCAGGGGGCATGGCTACACCTTC. This encodes CAILPGRGHGYTF.

This clone was picked up a small number of times. This chain connects TRBV19 to TRBJ1-1, with D maybe TRBD1 (6 bases). Trimming took off 5 bases at V and 8 bases at J, with 15 bases between the two ends. From germline, CDR1 is LNHDA and CDR2 SQIVND (reference sequence). The CDR3 is made up of 13 amino acids. As DNA, the CDR3 is TGTGCCAGTAGTGTCGGACAGATCGGGGAAGCTTTCTTT. Translated, it gives CASSVGQIGEAFF.

This chain connects TRBV14 to TRBJ2-1; TRBD1 agrees at 8 bases. CDR1 is SGHDN, CDR2 FVKESK, per germline. The V gene end was trimmed by 6 bases and the J gene end by 4 bases; junction bases not matched to a gene: 11. This CDR3 comprises 16 residues. DNA of the CDR3: TGTGCCAGCAGAAAGACAGGGGTAGGTCTGTACAATGAGCAGTTCTTC. Its translation: CASRKTGVGLYNEQFF.

The chain joins TRBV10-3 to TRBJ1-2; D gene ambiguous. The CDR3 extends over 11 amino acids. Trimming left V 3 bases short and J 6 bases short, with 5 bases between. Germline CDR1 and CDR2: ENHRY and SYGVKD. The CDR3 DNA reads TGTGCCATCAGTGACGGGGATGGCTACACCTTC. This translates into CAISDGDGYTF.

V is TRBV27 and J is TRBJ2-7; D ambiguous. CDR3 length: 13 amino acids. V gave up 11 bases and J gave up 5 bases, with 19 bases separating them. The germline V gene has CDR1 MNHEY and CDR2 SMNVEV (reference sequence). CDR3 nucleotide sequence: TGTGCCCGTAGACCCGGTGAATCCGACGAGCAGTACTTC. Translated, it gives CARRPGESDEQYF.

CDR3: CAWSRDRVGDTQYF. As DNA, the CDR3 is TGTGCCTGGAGTCGGGACAGAGTAGGAGATACGCAGTATTTT. The chain couples TRBV30 to TRBJ2-3, with TRBD1 matching 7 bases. Germline lookup yields CDR1 GTSNPN and CDR2 SVGIG (reference sequence). CDR3 length: 14 residues. The J segment lost 5 bases and the V segment lost 2 bases, leaving 7 bases of the junction unmatched.

This clone was counted between two and nine times. This rearrangement joins TRBV19 to TRBJ1-2; TRBD1 matches 9 bases. The ends lost 6 bases at V and 8 bases at J; junction bases unmatched: 13. The V gene's germline CDR1 is LNHDA and CDR2 SQIVND (reference sequence). This CDR3 is 15 amino acids long. DNA of the CDR3: TGTGCCAGTAGCGACTCCGGGACAGGGACGGAAGGCTACACCTTC. It yields the protein CASSDSGTGTEGYTF.

This clone was seen only a few times. This sample includes further DNA sequences coding for the same CDR3. V and J are TRBV2 and TRBJ2-1, with TRBD2 matching over 8 bases. The junction had 18 bases not matched to a gene; V was cut back by 8 bases and J by 0 bases. The CDR3 is 19 amino acids. From germline, CDR1 is SNHLY and CDR2 FYNNEI. As DNA, the CDR3 is TGTGCCAGCTGTTACGGGGGGGCGGGGGTGGGGAGCTCCTACAATGAGCAGTTCTTC. As protein: CASCYGGAGVGSSYNEQFF.

On this clone: Other DNA sequences within the sample encode an identical CDR3. The chain couples TRBV5-1 to TRBJ1-4; possible D gene TRBD1, 5 bases. Germline CDR1 is SGHRS and CDR2 is YFSETQ. V was shortened by 0 bases and J by 0 bases, with 6 bases between the two germline ends. The CDR3 is 15 amino acids. The CDR3 reads CASSLAGTTNEKLFF. CDR3 sequence (DNA): TGCGCCAGCAGCTTGGCAGGGACAACTAATGAAAAACTGTTTTTT.

CDR3: CASSQLISGANVLTF. CDR3 in DNA: TGCGCCAGCAGCCAACTAATCTCTGGGGCCAACGTCCTGACTTTC. V usage is TRBV4-3 and J usage is TRBJ2-6, with unresolved D. Trimming took off 2 bases at V and 0 bases at J, with 5 bases between the two ends. Germline CDR1 is LGHNA and CDR2 is YSLEER. CDR3 length: 15 residues.

V and J are TRBV2 and TRBJ2-1; 9 bases fit TRBD2. Trimming took 11 bases from V and 0 from J; bases not matched to a gene: 20. The CDR3 length is 19 residues. CDR1 SNHLY and CDR2 FYNNEI come from the germline V gene. This chain's CDR3 is CAPCEGWAREGSSYNEQFF. CDR3 coding DNA: TGTGCCCCCTGTGAAGGGTGGGCGCGGGAGGGGAGCTCCTACAATGAGCAGTTCTTC.

The chain carries TRBV19 and TRBJ1-5, with a possible D match to TRBD1 (5 bases). The length of the CDR3 is 18 residues. CDR1 LNHDA and CDR2 SQIVND come from the germline V gene (reference sequence). Trimming took off 1 base at V and 2 bases at J, with 18 bases between the two ends. CDR3 protein: CASSIVLFGGLRNQPQHF. CDR3 nucleotide sequence: TGTGCCAGTAGTATAGTGTTGTTTGGGGGATTGCGCAATCAGCCCCAGCATTTT.

The chain has TRBV24-1 and TRBJ2-1; 11 bases map to TRBD2. The CDR3 is 16 residues long. Trimming cost V 3 bases and J 8 bases; bases outside gene matches: 8. The germline V gene has CDR1 KGHDR and CDR2 SFDVKD. The CDR3 loop is CATSDQLAGALHEQFF. CDR3 nucleotide sequence: TGTGCCACCAGTGATCAACTAGCGGGAGCTTTGCATGAGCAGTTCTTC.

V usage is TRBV4-2 and J usage is TRBJ1-3, with TRBD1 identical over 10 bases. The CDR3 contains 15 residues. Germline values: CDR1 LGHNA, CDR2 YNFKEQ. The trim removed 4 bases at V and 3 bases at J, leaving 3 bases unmatched. CDR3 DNA sequence: TGTGCCAGCAGCCGGGACAGGGGCGTTGGAAACACCATATATTTT. The encoded protein is CASSRDRGVGNTIYF.

The chain recombines TRBV6-6 with TRBJ2-5; D remains unclear. The CDR3 spans 12 residues. The V end was cut by 6 bases, the J end by 5 bases, with 10 bases between. CDR1 and CDR2 (germline): MNHNY, SVGAGI (reference sequence). The chain's CDR3 is CASSRPWETQYF. The CDR3 DNA sequence: TGTGCCAGCAGCAGGCCCTGGGAGACCCAGTACTTC.

V usage is TRBV2 and J usage is TRBJ2-3; 11 bases line up with TRBD2. Germline V CDR1 and CDR2: SNHLY, FYNNEI. This CDR3 has 15 amino acids. The V and J ends lost 7 bases and 0 bases, in that order; junction bases with no gene match: 3. In DNA, the CDR3 is TGTGCCAGCAAGCGACTAGCGGGGAGCACAGATACGCAGTATTTT. As protein: CASKRLAGSTDTQYF.

This clone has just one count. The genes are TRBV10-3 and TRBJ2-6; no reliable D call. Trimming removed 3 bases from V and 4 bases from J, with 10 bases in between. The CDR3 contains 15 residues. Germline loops: CDR1 ENHRY, CDR2 SYGVKD. The CDR3: CAISDWGTGANVLTF. CDR3 in DNA: TGTGCCATCAGTGATTGGGGTACAGGGGCCAACGTCCTGACTTTC.

The chain has TRBV18 and TRBJ2-2, with D perhaps TRBD1 (6 bases). CDR3 size: 16 residues. V lost 0 bases, J lost 2 bases, and 10 bases lay in between. Germline CDR1 and CDR2: KGHSH and LQKENI. Written as DNA, the CDR3 is TGTGCCAGCTCACCACCCGGGACAAGAAACACCGGGGAGCTGTTTTTT. Translated: CASSPPGTRNTGELFF.